Given below is one T cell receptor (beta chain) in context. Its antigen is still unknown. This entry comes from a study of cytomegalovirus exposure and HLA in healthy donors. Study-level points and caveats: While the bulk of TCR sequences proved rare, some public TCRs turned up in many donors.

Clones were sequenced by immunoSEQ multiplex PCR, and TCRdb holds only the in-frame ones, with some missing. The table lists approximately 300,000 clones, more than 80% of them singletons. Sequencing was done on a sample of PBMCs. The receptor was isolated from a young woman in good health and CMV-seronegative.

The CDR3 spells CSVSDRWGQETQYF. The CDR3, as DNA: TGCAGCGTTTCGGACAGGTGGGGGCAAGAGACCCAGTACTTC. The chain combines TRBV29-1 with TRBJ2-5; 7 nucleotides match TRBD1. The CDR3 sequence is 14 residues long. The germline gives CDR1 SQVTM, CDR2 ANQGSEA. Trimming cost V 5 bases and J 2 bases; bases outside gene matches: 8.